The T cell receptor (beta chain) described here comes from a study of shared T cell receptors in the human thymus. CDR3 length: 14 amino acids. V shed 0 bases and J shed 7 bases, with 13 bases lying between them. CDR1 and CDR2 from the germline V gene are SGDLS and YYNGEE. This clone has only one observation. Produced via immunoSEQ multiplex PCR; TCRdb's table is partial and in-frame only. The sample lists about 660,000 clones, roughly 86% seen once, with about 0.0094% in the top ten. This sample was shared with a second study, whose subject was human thymus T cells. That work adds: Donor material was obtained from healthy Finnish infants undergoing corrective surgery for congenital heart defects. In corrective heart surgery, resections were taken, and these provided the thymus tissue. Both thymic and peripheral blood repertoires showed apparently biased V and J usage.

V gene TRBV9 combines with J gene TRBJ1-2; TRBD1 might be the D (5 bases). The sequenced material came from thymocytes. The TCR sequence derives from a boy under three years old with a congenital heart defect. CDR3 DNA sequence: TGTGCCAGCAGCGTAGGGGGCGGGGGAGTTGGCTACACCTTC. Protein sequence: CASSVGGGGVGYTF.